Listed here are 13 T cell receptor beta chains from one sample, sequenced in a study of T cell repertoires in cytomegalovirus infection. One entry per CDR3 protein results from TCRdb running MiXCR on the reads. The sample yields about 920,000 distinct CDR3 sequences, about a third seen once. No cognate antigen is known for these TCRs. Sequencing was performed on cultured CD8+ T cells from PBMCs, taken from culture after CMV antigen stimulation. These TCRs come from a human donor in good health (CMV status not recorded). Some clones in this sample may be carry-over from other donors' samples.

V gene TRBV7-9 combines with J gene TRBJ2-4, with D perhaps assigned TRBD1 or TRBD2 (6 bases each). The CDR3 has 15 amino acids. The germline CDR1 and CDR2 sequences are SEHNR and FQNEAQ (reference sequence). Deletions cut 4 bases from V and 5 bases from J, with 15 bases between. CDR3 residues: CASSSRGGQENIQYF. DNA for the CDR3: TGTGCCAGCAGCTCTAGAGGGGGGCAAGAAAACATTCAGTACTTC.

Points on this clonotype: A much more abundant neighbour one base away suggests this may be a read error. The chain couples TRBV7-2 to TRBJ1-1; 9 nucleotides align to TRBD1. This CDR3 contains 17 residues. V gave up 4 bases and J gave up 0 bases; unmatched junction bases: 9. The germline CDR1 and CDR2 sequences are SGHTA and FQGNSA. The CDR3 DNA is TGTGCCAGCAGCTGCCGGGACAGGGACTACGTGAACACTGAAGCTTTCTTT. Its translation: CASSCRDRDYVNTEAFF.

Ten or more counts support this clonotype. This chain joins TRBV5-4 and TRBJ1-1; TRBD1 might be the D (6 bases). The CDR3 has 13 amino acids. Germline CDR1 reads SGHNT; CDR2 reads YYREEE (reference sequence). V was trimmed by 4 bases and J by 8 bases, leaving 15 bases between them. Here the CDR3 reads CASSRGPGGEAFF. The CDR3 DNA follows: TGTGCCAGCAGCCGGGGGCCGGGGGGCGAAGCTTTCTTT. Drawing the rest from reference TRBV5-4 and TRBJ1-1, the complete variable domain is ETGVTQSPTHLIKTRGQQVTLRCSSQSGHNTVSWYQQALGQGPQFIFQYYREEENGRGNFPPRFSGLQFPNYSSELNVNALELDDSALYLCASSRGPGGEAFFGQGTRLTVV.

This clonotype was counted a few times. The V gene is TRBV27, the J gene TRBJ1-6; D uncertain. Germline V CDR1 and CDR2: MNHEY, SMNVEV (reference sequence). This CDR3 region has 12 residues. V shed 5 bases and J shed 6 bases, with 5 bases lying between them. The CDR3, as DNA: TGTGCCAGCAGTGAACTTAATTCACCCCTCCACTTT. It codes for CASSELNSPLHF.

V usage is TRBV27 and J usage is TRBJ1-5, with D possibly TRBD1 on 5 matching bases. Trimming stripped 2 bases from V and 2 bases from J, with 10 bases between. Germline values: CDR1 MNHEY, CDR2 SMNVEV (reference sequence). The CDR3 length is 15 residues. The CDR3 bases are TGTGCCAGCAGTTTAGCAGGGAAGCGCAATCAGCCCCAGCATTTT. Its protein product is CASSLAGKRNQPQHF.

A single count supports this clonotype. Given a much more abundant clone one base away, this may be a read error. The DNA for the CDR3 is TGTGCCAACAGCTTAGGAGGAGATGAAAAACTGTTTTTT. Translated: CANSLGGDEKLFF. This chain joins TRBV7-4 and TRBJ1-4; D is undetermined. CDR1 and CDR2 from the germline V gene are SGHVT and SQSDAQ. The CDR3 has 13 residues.

This clonotype has at least ten counts. The V call is TRBV7-9, the J call TRBJ1-6; 9 positions match TRBD1. J was trimmed by 8 bases and V by 4 bases; bases with no gene match: 3. The CDR3 contains 14 residues. Germline V gives CDR1 SEHNR, CDR2 FQNEAQ (reference sequence). CDR3 residues: CASSSRTGDSPLHF. CDR3 bases: TGTGCCAGCAGCTCCCGGACAGGGGATTCACCCCTCCACTTT. Full variable domain (outside the CDR3, taken from reference TRBV7-9 and TRBJ1-6): DTGVSQNPRHKITKRGQNVTFRCDPISEHNRLYWYRQTLGQGPEFLTYFQNEAQLEKSRLLSDRFSAERPKGSFSTLEIQRTEQGDSAMYLCASSSRTGDSPLHFGNGTRLTVT.

This sequence joins TRBV13 and TRBJ1-2; D is ambiguous. The V end was cut by 4 bases, the J end by 7 bases, with 10 bases between. The CDR3 spans 12 residues. Germline V CDR1 and CDR2: PRHDT, FYEKMQ (reference sequence). The CDR3 DNA reads as TGTGCCAGCAGCTCCCGGAAAAGTGGCTACACCTTC. Translating gives CASSSRKSGYTF.

This clonotype was counted at least ten times. The V call is TRBV7-8, the J call TRBJ1-1; maybe TRBD1 (6 bases). Germline-derived CDR1 and CDR2 are SGHVS and FQNEAQ. The V end was cut by 5 bases, the J end by 5 bases, with 18 bases between. The CDR3 loop spans 15 amino acids. CDR3 in DNA: TGTGCCAGCAGCCCTCCTGGGGGGGCTTGGACTGAAGCTTTCTTT. Its translation is CASSPPGGAWTEAFF.

The table lists this clonotype with a few counts. V and J are TRBV5-4 and TRBJ2-2; no firm D call. This CDR3 is built from 15 residues. V gave up 2 bases and J gave up 5 bases, with 13 bases separating them. The germline V gene encodes CDR1 SGHNT and CDR2 YYREEE (reference sequence). CDR3 DNA sequence: TGTGCCAGCAGCTTCACCAGCCATGGGACCGGGGAGCTGTTTTTT. It translates to CASSFTSHGTGELFF.

There are many counts of this clonotype. This chain connects TRBV7-2 to TRBJ2-3, with D perhaps matching TRBD1 (5 bases). V shed 1 base and J shed 2 bases, with 10 bases lying between them. The CDR3 runs 15 residues. Germline lookup yields CDR1 SGHTA and CDR2 FQGNSA. For the CDR3, the DNA is TGTGCCAGCAGCTTAGAACAGGCCTCCACAGATACGCAGTATTTT. Amino acid sequence: CASSLEQASTDTQYF.

This clonotype was counted at least ten times. The chain recombines TRBV6-2 or TRBV6-3 with TRBJ2-6; perhaps TRBD1 as D (7 bases). The germline V and J ends were trimmed by 6 bases and 0 bases, with 12 bases remaining between them. CDR1 and CDR2 from the germline V gene are MNHEY and SVGEGT. This CDR3 comprises 16 residues. The CDR3 bases are TGTGCCAGCAGGGGGGGACAGAACTCTGGGGCCAACGTCCTGACTTTC. Protein product: CASRGGQNSGANVLTF.

The chain joins TRBV7-9 to TRBJ2-7; perhaps TRBD1 as D (7 bases). Trimming left V 6 bases short and J 2 bases short, with 20 bases between. This CDR3 has 16 amino acids. Germline-derived CDR1 and CDR2 are SEHNR and FQNEAQ (reference sequence). Here the CDR3 DNA reads TGTGCCAGCAGTCAAACACAGGGGACTTCGACCTACGAGCAGTACTTC. Residues: CASSQTQGTSTYEQYF.